One and the same sample provided the 14 T cell receptor beta chains below, sequenced in a study of T cell clonality in common variable immunodeficiency. Assay used: immunoSEQ multiplex PCR; TCRdb lists only in-frame clones, some missing. Recorded here are about 43,000 clones, none singletons. The source material was peripheral blood mononuclear cells. All receptors derive from a person aged 18 to 75 in good health.

This clone was recorded many times. With the read ending 3 residues before the CDR3 end, the germline J gene is used to fill in that end. The chain has TRBV2 and TRBJ1-4, with 8 bases fitting TRBD1. With 4 bases clipped from V and 2 bases from J, the junction kept 9 bases outside the gene matches. Germline V gene lookup returns CDR1 SNHLY and CDR2 FYNNEI. This CDR3 comprises 17 residues. The part of the CDR3 DNA that was read is TGTGCCAGCAGTGGGCCACGCAGGGGGCGTACTAATGAAAAA. Translating gives CASSGPRRGRTNEK. The CDR3 in full is CASSGPRRGRTNEKLFF.

This clone was recorded at least ten times. Read data end 3 residues before the CDR3 end; the end is taken from the germline J gene. The rearrangement uses TRBV2 and TRBJ2-7; 11 bases match TRBD1. Germline lookup yields CDR1 SNHLY and CDR2 FYNNEI. The CDR3 extends over 17 amino acids. Trimming cost V 3 bases and J 6 bases; bases outside gene matches: 13. CDR3 DNA (partial): TGTGCCAGCAGTGAGGGGACAGGGGGGCCCATCACCCTCGAG. This codes for CASSEGTGGPITLE. The entire CDR3 protein reads CASSEGTGGPITLEQYF.

This clone occurred many times. Read coverage stops 3 residues before the CDR3 terminus; the germline J gene supplies the remainder. The chain carries TRBV10-3 and TRBJ2-1; 7 bases line up with TRBD1. Germline assignment: CDR1 ENHRY and CDR2 SYGVKD. V lost 11 bases, J lost 6 bases, and 4 bases stayed unmatched. The CDR3 is 11 residues long. Incomplete CDR3 DNA: TGTGCCTCGGGACAGTCCAATGAG. It yields the protein CASGQSNE. In full, the CDR3 is CASGQSNEQFF.

This clone has at least ten counts. The read comes to an end 3 residues before the CDR3 does, leaving the germline J gene to fill in the end. The chain joins TRBV29-1 to TRBJ1-1; no clear D. Germline V gene sequence: CDR1 SQVTM, CDR2 ANQGSEA. The V and J ends lost 4 bases and 7 bases respectively, with 16 bases between them. The CDR3 consists of 13 residues. The CDR3 sequence is CSVALPSTNEAFF. The covered CDR3 bases are TGCAGCGTTGCGCTCCCCAGTACAAATGAA.

This clone was counted ten times or more. From the germline J gene comes the end of the CDR3, since the read stops 3 residues before it. The chain couples TRBV20-1 to TRBJ2-1; D not certain. The CDR3 consists of 11 residues. Germline V gene sequence: CDR1 DFQATT, CDR2 SNEGSKA (reference sequence). The V end was cut by 2 bases, the J end by 9 bases, with 8 bases between. CDR3 DNA, as far as it was read: TGCAGTGCTAGATTTTCTCGTGAG. Translating gives CSARFSRE. The full-length CDR3 reads as CSARFSREQFF.

As regards this clone: Germline is not matched at one junction end, which may reflect a read error. The read ends 3 residues shy of where the CDR3 ends; the end is completed using the germline J gene. The chain is built from TRBV5-1 and TRBJ2-3; 11 nucleotides agree with TRBD1. CDR3 length equals 14 residues. Germline loops: CDR1 SGHRS, CDR2 YFSETQ. The CDR3 sequence: CASRRTGGTDTQYF. CDR3 DNA (partial): TGCGCCAGCCGACGGACAGGGGGCACCGATACG.

This clone was seen repeatedly, ten times or more. CDR3 DNA, as far as it was read: TGTGCCAGCAGCTTAGGGCCCCCGCAGGGGGCAATTAACGAG. Protein product: CASSLGPPQGAINE. The full CDR3 sequence reads CASSLGPPQGAINEQYF. The rearrangement joins TRBV7-8 to TRBJ2-7, with TRBD1 matching 8 bases. The read ends 3 residues before the CDR3 terminus; that terminus is restored from the germline J gene. Germline CDR1 reads SGHVS; CDR2 reads FQNEAQ. This CDR3 comprises 17 residues. The ends lost 1 base at V and 5 bases at J; junction bases unmatched: 13.

This clone was seen many times. The read terminates 3 residues before the CDR3 end, so the remaining end is supplied by the germline J gene. This sequence joins TRBV30 and TRBJ2-5, with a weak D call TRBD2 (5 bases). Trimming took off 1 base at V and 3 bases at J, with 12 bases between the two ends. Looked up from germline, CDR1 is GTSNPN and CDR2 is SVGIG (reference sequence). The CDR3 covers 14 residues. The DNA read from the CDR3 is TGTGCCTGGAGTGGCGGGTCACCGAAAGAGACC. Encoded protein: CAWSGGSPKET. The CDR3 as a whole reads CAWSGGSPKETQYF.

This clone was picked up many times. The DNA ends 3 residues before the CDR3 does, and the rest of the CDR3 is filled in from the germline J gene. The rearrangement links TRBV5-4 to TRBJ1-1; 7 bases fit TRBD1. V lost 4 bases, J lost 0 bases, and 9 bases stayed unmatched. The CDR3 totals 16 residues. Germline V CDR1 and CDR2: SGHNT, YYREEE (reference sequence). Incomplete CDR3 DNA: TGTGCCAGCAGCAGACCGGGACAGTTGATGAACACTGAA. Protein: CASSRPGQLMNTE. The full-length CDR3 reads as CASSRPGQLMNTEAFF.

There are many counts of this clone. Read sequence stops 3 residues before the CDR3 end, and the germline J gene provides the missing end. The V and J genes are TRBV19 and TRBJ2-5; TRBD2 might be the D (6 bases). CDR1 is LNHDA and CDR2 is SQIVND in the germline V gene (reference sequence). With 0 bases removed from V and 2 bases from J, the gap between germline ends came to 13 bases. This CDR3 comprises 16 residues. Here the CDR3 reads CASSIEGGNLQETQYF. The covered CDR3 bases are TGTGCCAGTAGTATAGAGGGCGGGAATCTTCAAGAGACC. The whole variable domain, filled in from reference TRBV19 and TRBJ2-5, reads DGGITQSPKYLFRKEGQNVTLSCEQNLNHDAMYWYRQDPGQGLRLIYYSQIVNDFQKGDIAEGYSVSREKKESFPLTVTSAQKNPTAFYLCASSIEGGNLQETQYFGPGTRLLVL.

This clone was seen repeatedly, ten times or more. The sequence runs out 3 residues before the end of the CDR3; the remainder is reconstructed from the germline J gene. The chain joins TRBV5-1 to TRBJ1-6; D might be TRBD1 (5 bases). This CDR3 comprises 16 residues. Germline lookup yields CDR1 SGHRS and CDR2 YFSETQ. V lost 0 bases and J 6 bases, leaving 13 bases between the germline ends. The sequenced CDR3 bases are TGCGCCAGCAGCTTGGGCGCCTCAGGGTTTAATTCACCC. Protein: CASSLGASGFNSP. The full CDR3 sequence reads CASSLGASGFNSPLHF.

This clone occurred many times. The read falls 3 residues short of the CDR3 end, and the missing part is taken from the germline J gene. V is TRBV7-3 and J is TRBJ2-5; 7 nucleotides line up with TRBD1. V shed 5 bases, J shed 5 bases, and the junction held 8 bases outside the gene matches. CDR1 and CDR2 (germline): SGHTA, FQGTGA. The CDR3 is 14 residues long. The covered CDR3 bases are TGTGCCAGCAGCACGACAGGGTCCAGCGAGACC. Protein: CASSTTGSSET. The entire CDR3 protein is CASSTTGSSETQYF. Full variable domain (missing parts from reference TRBV7-3 and TRBJ2-5): GAGVSQTPSNKVTEKGKYVELRCDPISGHTALYWYRQSLGQGPEFLIYFQGTGAADDSGLPNDRFFAVRPEGSVSTLKIQRTERGDSAVYLCASSTTGSSETQYFGPGTRLLVL.

This clone was observed a few times. The read ends 3 residues before the CDR3 terminus; that terminus is restored from the germline J gene. The chain couples TRBV11-2 to TRBJ2-1, with 13 bases identical to TRBD2. CDR1 is SGHAT, CDR2 FQNNGV, per germline. The CDR3 loop spans 15 amino acids. V lost 6 bases and J lost 7; bases outside the gene matches: 6. The CDR3 sequence: CASSKPGLAGNEQFF. The CDR3 bases that were read are TGTGCCAGCAGTAAACCGGGACTAGCGGGAAATGAG.

This clone has ten or more counts. From the germline J gene comes the end of the CDR3, since the read stops 3 residues before it. This sequence joins TRBV5-4 and TRBJ2-7; 9 nucleotides line up with TRBD1. The CDR3 runs to 15 residues. The germline V gene has CDR1 SGHNT and CDR2 YYREEE (reference sequence). Germline trimming cut 4 bases from V and 3 bases from J; bases unmatched to any gene: 8. The DNA read from the CDR3 is TGTGCCAGCAGCCCAGGGAGGACAGGGGTCTACGAG. Protein: CASSPGRTGVYE. The full CDR3 is CASSPGRTGVYEQYF.